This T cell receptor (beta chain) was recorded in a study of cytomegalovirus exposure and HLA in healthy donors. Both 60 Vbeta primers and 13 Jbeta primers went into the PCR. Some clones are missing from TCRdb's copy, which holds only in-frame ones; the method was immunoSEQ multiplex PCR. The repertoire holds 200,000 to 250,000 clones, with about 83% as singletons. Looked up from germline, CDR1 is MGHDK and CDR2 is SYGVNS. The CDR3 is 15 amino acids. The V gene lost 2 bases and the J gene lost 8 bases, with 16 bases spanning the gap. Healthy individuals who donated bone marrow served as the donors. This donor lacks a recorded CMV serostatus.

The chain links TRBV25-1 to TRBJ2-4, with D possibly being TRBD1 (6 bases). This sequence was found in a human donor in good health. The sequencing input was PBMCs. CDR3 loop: CASSEVAGARYIQYF. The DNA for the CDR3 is TGTGCCAGCAGTGAAGTGGCAGGGGCGAGGTACATTCAGTACTTC.